This is a list of T cell receptor beta chains from one sample in a study of blood T cell repertoires in COVID-19. Generated by immunoSEQ multiplex PCR, the TCRdb table keeps only in-frame clones and is missing some. The sample consists of about 310,000 clones, over 80% of them appearing once. The sequenced sample consisted of PBMCs or T cells enriched from blood (not recorded which). Receptor source: a woman aged 18-35 years who had recovered from COVID-19. Both conserved end residues are part of each CDR3. Each record gives: clone size, V gene, D gene, J gene, CDR3 protein, CDR3 DNA. A D gene is named only where the DNA matches it firmly. The size of a clone is reported for some rows only, either as once, few or many, or as a class for expanded clones.

>NA|TRBV5-4|NA|TRBJ2-7
CASSLPGRDYEQYF
TGTGCCAGCAGCCTCCCAGGCAGGGATTACGAGCAGTACTTC
>NA|TRBV15|TRBD1|TRBJ1-5
CATSRDTGGSQPQHF
TGTGCCACCAGCAGAGATACAGGGGGAAGTCAGCCCCAGCATTTT
>NA|TRBV18|NA|TRBJ1-2
CASSPRGNYGYTF
TGTGCCAGCTCACCGCGGGGCAACTATGGCTACACCTTC
>once|TRBV5-1|TRBD1|TRBJ1-2
CASSFRQGSYRDYGYTF
TGCGCCAGCAGCTTCCGACAGGGCAGCTATCGGGACTATGGCTACACCTTC
>NA|TRBV6-1|TRBD1|TRBJ1-2
CASSGSPGQETYGYTF
TGTGCCAGCAGTGGGTCTCCGGGACAGGAGACCTATGGCTACACCTTC
>NA|TRBV14|TRBD1|TRBJ2-6
CASSQVRTGAPGANVLTF
TGTGCCAGCAGCCAAGTAAGGACAGGGGCCCCTGGGGCCAACGTCCTGACTTTC
>NA|TRBV12-5|TRBD1|TRBJ2-2
CASALGQTNTGELFF
TGTGCTAGTGCCCTGGGACAGACGAACACCGGGGAGCTGTTTTTT
>NA|TRBV28|TRBD2|TRBJ2-4
CASLQGASGMAGKNIQYF
TGTGCCAGCTTACAAGGGGCTAGCGGGATGGCAGGCAAAAACATTCAGTACTTC
>NA|TRBV7-3|NA|TRBJ1-1
CASSFVWTANTEAFF
TGTGCCAGCAGCTTCGTTTGGACAGCCAACACTGAAGCTTTCTTT
>NA|TRBV19|NA|TRBJ2-5
CASRRSAEGGETQYF
TGTGCCAGTAGGAGGTCGGCCGAGGGGGGGGAGACCCAGTACTTC
>NA|TRBV9|TRBD1|TRBJ2-3
CASNSGGTGTDTQYF
TGTGCCAGCAACTCGGGCGGGACAGGGACAGATACGCAGTATTTT
>many|TRBV5-1|TRBD2|TRBJ2-7
CASSPEPGLAGEQYF
TGCGCCAGCAGCCCGGAGCCGGGACTAGCGGGAGAGCAGTACTTC
>NA|TRBV12-3/TRBV12-4|NA|TRBJ1-2
CASSPEGSGYTF
TGTGCCAGCAGTCCAGAGGGCTCTGGCTACACCTTC
>NA|TRBV11-3|TRBD2|TRBJ2-5
CASSSGLIETQYF
TGTGCCAGCAGCTCGGGACTAATAGAGACCCAGTACTTC
>few|TRBV9|NA|TRBJ1-2
CASSVGTGAPILSVTF
NA
>NA|TRBV28|NA|TRBJ2-7
CASSLGHSPYEQYF
TGTGCCAGCAGTCTTGGACATTCACCCTACGAGCAGTACTTC
>once|TRBV11-2|NA|TRBJ2-2
CASSLVGGNTGELFF
TGTGCCAGCAGCTTAGTCGGGGGGAACACCGGGGAGCTGTTTTTT
>NA|TRBV5-8|NA|TRBJ2-6
CASSLAGVFGANVLTF
TGTGCCAGCAGCTTGGCAGGGGTCTTTGGGGCCAACGTCCTGACTTTC
>NA|TRBV14|NA|TRBJ1-1
CASSTGRNTEAFF
TGTGCCAGCAGCACTGGGCGGAACACTGAAGCTTTCTTT
>NA|TRBV6-2/TRBV6-3|TRBD2|TRBJ2-5
CASSLAGVETQYF
TGTGCCAGCAGCTTAGCGGGAGTGGAGACCCAGTACTTC
>NA|TRBV5-1|TRBD2|TRBJ2-3
CASSREGTSGGRTDTQYF
TGCGCCAGCAGCCGGGAGGGGACTAGCGGGGGCCGCACAGATACGCAGTATTTT
>NA|TRBV10-2|NA|TRBJ1-3
CASSEQSGNTIYF
TGCGCCAGCAGTGAGCAGTCTGGAAACACCATATATTTT
>NA|TRBV27|NA|TRBJ1-5
CASSLQGGLLNQPQHF
TGTGCCAGCAGTTTGCAGGGCGGTTTGTTAAATCAGCCCCAGCATTTT
>NA|TRBV7-2|NA|TRBJ1-1
CASSLGPLLNTEAFF
TGTGCCAGCAGCTTGGGGCCCCTACTAAACACTGAAGCTTTCTTT
>NA|TRBV5-1|TRBD1|TRBJ1-1
CASSWNWARDRGFTEAFF
TGCGCCAGCAGCTGGAACTGGGCCCGGGACAGGGGCTTCACTGAAGCTTTCTTT
>NA|TRBV28|NA|TRBJ1-1
CASFWGPNTEAFF
TGTGCCAGCTTTTGGGGCCCGAACACTGAAGCTTTCTTT
>NA|TRBV4-3|TRBD2|TRBJ2-1
CASSPTQVLAGGKQFF
TGCGCCAGCAGCCCTACCCAGGTCCTAGCGGGGGGGAAGCAGTTCTTC
>NA|TRBV5-5|NA|TRBJ2-7
CASSLGAGTYEQYF
TGTGCCAGCAGCTTGGGGGCAGGGACCTACGAGCAGTACTTC
>NA|TRBV19|NA|TRBJ1-2
CASFGQTYYGYTF
TGTGCCAGCTTTGGACAGACCTACTATGGCTACACCTTC
>NA|TRBV7-9|NA|TRBJ2-3
CASSLGPRADTQYF
TGTGCCAGCAGCCTCGGGCCGAGGGCAGATACGCAGTATTTT
>NA|TRBV28|TRBD1|TRBJ1-5
CASSTPDRAASNQPQHF
TGTGCCAGCAGTACGCCCGACAGGGCGGCGAGCAATCAGCCCCAGCATTTT